One and the same sample provided the 30 T cell receptor beta chains below, sequenced in a study of CD8 T cells in Susac syndrome. RNA was extracted with the RNeasy kit, and a quantity of about 0.45 to 1 ug was reverse transcribed using random hexamers. TCRdb passed the immunoSEQ multiplex PCR reads through MiXCR, listing each CDR3 protein once. This sample carries roughly 120,000 distinct CDR3 sequences, approximately 94% of them seen once, and the ten largest clones take 0.095% to 0.15%. Material for sequencing was CD4+ T cells from PBMCs. Source of these receptors: a human donor with multiple sclerosis.

V usage is TRBV7-8 and J usage is TRBJ2-5; perhaps D is TRBD1 or TRBD2 (5 bases each). V was cut by 4 bases and J by 5 bases, with 17 bases left in between. Germline V lookup: CDR1 SGHVS, CDR2 FQNEAQ. CDR3 length: 15 amino acids. The DNA of the CDR3 is TGTGCCAGCAGCTCTATGGGGGAGCGCATGGAGACCCAGTACTTC. It specifies CASSSMGERMETQYF.

This clonotype has just one count. The chain joins TRBV27 to TRBJ2-4; no reliable D call. CDR3 length: 13 residues. Germline CDR1 is MNHEY and CDR2 is SMNVEV (reference sequence). Trimming removed 5 bases from V and 6 bases from J, with 11 bases in between. For the CDR3, the DNA is TGTGCCAGCAGTGAAACACCTCCAAACATTCAGTACTTC. Translation gives CASSETPPNIQYF.

The chain couples TRBV5-4 to TRBJ2-4; D unresolved. In germline, CDR1 is SGHNT, CDR2 YYREEE (reference sequence). This CDR3 has 14 amino acids. Trimming removed 4 bases at V and 0 bases at J, with 8 bases between. The CDR3 sequence is CASSETVAKNIQYF. CDR3 bases: TGTGCCAGCAGCGAGACGGTAGCCAAAAACATTCAGTACTTC.

The chain is built from TRBV27 and TRBJ2-3; perhaps TRBD2 as D (5 bases). The CDR3 has 15 residues. Germline-derived CDR1 and CDR2 are MNHEY and SMNVEV (reference sequence). V lost 3 bases and J lost 1, with 11 bases in between. Here the CDR3 DNA reads TGTGCCAGCAGTTTCGCGGGTGCTGGCACAGATACGCAGTATTTT. Protein product: CASSFAGAGTDTQYF.

This clonotype came up a few times. The genes are TRBV4-3 and TRBJ2-7, with 12 bases lining up with TRBD2. The V gene's germline CDR1 is LGHNA and CDR2 YSLEER. CDR3 length equals 17 residues. V lost 1 base and J lost 2; bases outside the gene matches: 6. This CDR3 is CASSQGTSGVRTYEQYF. CDR3 DNA: TGCGCCAGCAGCCAAGGGACTAGCGGGGTTAGAACCTACGAGCAGTACTTC.

The rearrangement links TRBV19 to TRBJ2-1, with D tentatively TRBD2 (6 bases). In germline, CDR1 is LNHDA, CDR2 SQIVND (reference sequence). With 3 bases removed from V and 5 bases from J, the gap between germline ends came to 17 bases. This CDR3 region has 16 residues. CDR3 in DNA: TGTGCCAGTAGTATGAGCATCGGGACTTCTGACAATGAGCAGTTCTTC. It encodes CASSMSIGTSDNEQFF.

The rearrangement joins TRBV19 to TRBJ2-1; perhaps TRBD2 as D (7 bases). The ends were cut back, 3 bases at V and 8 bases at J, with 11 bases in the middle. The CDR3 runs 13 residues. Germline CDR1 LNHDA, CDR2 SQIVND (reference sequence). The CDR3 region is CASSMGAGDEQFF. Here the CDR3 DNA reads TGTGCCAGTAGTATGGGGGCGGGGGATGAGCAGTTCTTC.

DNA for the CDR3: TGTGCCAGCAGTCCAACTAGACAGCGGGAAAGCTCCTACGAGCAGTACTTC. It translates to CASSPTRQRESSYEQYF. The J gene is TRBJ2-7, the V gene TRBV6-1, with 7 bases fitting TRBD2. The CDR3 runs 17 residues. V lost 5 bases to trimming and J lost 0 bases; unmatched junction nucleotides: 13. Germline CDR1 and CDR2: MNHNS and SASEGT.

The genes are TRBV19 and TRBJ2-7, with 9 bases identical to TRBD1. V lost 7 bases to trimming and J lost 1 base; unmatched junction nucleotides: 2. The CDR3 totals 13 residues. Germline V gene lookup returns CDR1 LNHDA and CDR2 SQIVND (reference sequence). CDR3 region: CASNRGPSYEQYF. CDR3 nucleotide sequence: TGTGCCAGTAACAGGGGGCCTTCCTACGAGCAGTACTTC.

The V and J genes are TRBV5-1 and TRBJ2-5, with 10 bases that match TRBD2. Germline CDR1 is SGHRS and CDR2 is YFSETQ. V shed 0 bases and J 1 base; nucleotides not matched to a gene: 3. The CDR3 extends over 16 amino acids. The CDR3 reads CASSLELAGGQETQYF. DNA for the CDR3: TGCGCCAGCAGCTTGGAGTTAGCGGGGGGCCAAGAGACCCAGTACTTC.

The CDR3 reads CASSQTSGQSYEQYF. The CDR3 nucleotides read TGCGCCAGCAGCCAGACCTCGGGACAGTCCTACGAGCAGTACTTC. The chain carries TRBV4-3 and TRBJ2-7; 7 bases map to TRBD1. The CDR3 length is 15 residues. Germline values: CDR1 LGHNA, CDR2 YSLEER. The V gene end was trimmed by 3 bases and the J gene end by 1 base; junction bases not matched to a gene: 6.

The V and J genes are TRBV7-2 and TRBJ2-2, with 8 positions matching TRBD1. The CDR3 totals 15 residues. Germline CDR1 and CDR2: SGHTA and FQGNSA. V shed 3 bases and J 3 bases; nucleotides not matched to a gene: 3. This chain's CDR3 is CASSLGRGHTGELFF. The CDR3 bases are TGTGCCAGCAGCTTGGGCAGGGGGCACACCGGGGAGCTGTTTTTT.

The chain combines TRBV12-3 or TRBV12-4 with TRBJ2-7; D perhaps matches TRBD1 (7 bases). This CDR3 spans 14 amino acids. Trimming pared 6 bases from V and 3 bases from J, leaving 15 bases between. The CDR3 region is CASSSDRDFYEQYF. The CDR3 coding sequence is TGTGCCAGCAGCTCCGACAGGGACTTCTACGAGCAGTACTTC.

This chain connects TRBV5-4 to TRBJ2-3; 7 positions agree with TRBD1. Losses at the gene ends were 5 bases for V and 3 bases for J; bases not matched to a gene: 6. Germline V CDR1 and CDR2: SGHNT, YYREEE (reference sequence). The CDR3 has 14 residues. The chain's CDR3 is CASSWDSGTDTQYF. CDR3 bases: TGTGCCAGCAGTTGGGACAGCGGAACAGATACGCAGTATTTT. Full variable domain (remainder filled in from reference TRBV5-4 and TRBJ2-3): ETGVTQSPTHLIKTRGQQVTLRCSSQSGHNTVSWYQQALGQGPQFIFQYYREEENGRGNFPPRFSGLQFPNYSSELNVNALELDDSALYLCASSWDSGTDTQYFGPGTRLTVL.

This chain links TRBV6-5 with TRBJ1-6; D not resolved. The CDR3 totals 15 residues. With 4 bases removed from V and 10 bases from J, the gap between germline ends came to 17 bases. Germline V CDR1 and CDR2: MNHEY, SVGAGI. The CDR3 DNA is TGTGCCAGCAGTTCCATCGACGGCAGGTGGTCACCCCTCCACTTT. Its protein is CASSSIDGRWSPLHF.

This sequence joins TRBV9 and TRBJ2-5; TRBD1 agrees at 8 bases. The CDR3 is 14 residues long. The germline V gene has CDR1 SGDLS and CDR2 YYNGEE. V lost 6 bases and J lost 2; bases outside the gene matches: 6. DNA of the CDR3: TGTGCCAGCAATGCAGGGGGCGAACAAGAGACCCAGTACTTC. Translating gives CASNAGGEQETQYF.

The count of this clonotype is one. DNA for the CDR3: TGTGCCAGCTCACCCGGACAGGCCTACACCGGGGAGCTGTTTTTT. Its protein product is CASSPGQAYTGELFF. The chain recombines TRBV18 with TRBJ2-2, with 7 bases identical to TRBD1. With V trimmed by 3 bases and J by 3 bases, 4 bases remained unmatched. Germline loops: CDR1 KGHSH, CDR2 LQKENI. The CDR3 has 15 amino acids.

The chain carries TRBV29-1 and TRBJ1-2; D remains ambiguous. CDR3 length: 10 amino acids. V was cut by 6 bases and J by 5 bases, with 7 bases left in between. Germline CDR1 and CDR2: SQVTM and ANQGSEA. The CDR3 is CSVSSYGYTF. Written as DNA, the CDR3 is TGCAGCGTCTCGAGTTATGGCTACACCTTC.

V usage is TRBV10-1 and J usage is TRBJ2-7; 10 positions agree with TRBD2. Germline assignment: CDR1 WNHNN and CDR2 SYGVQD (reference sequence). The CDR3 has 16 amino acids. J gave up 1 base and V 4 bases, and 7 bases lay outside the gene matches. CDR3 DNA: TGCGCCAGCAGTGTCCTAGCGGGAGCCTCATCCTACGAGCAGTACTTC. This gives the protein CASSVLAGASSYEQYF.

V gene TRBV12-3 or TRBV12-4 combines with J gene TRBJ2-7, with a possible D match to TRBD2 (6 bases). V was shortened by 3 bases and J by 6 bases, with 15 bases between the two germline ends. The CDR3 totals 14 residues. The CDR3 DNA is TGTGCCAGCAGTTTTGGGGGGAACCAGGCCGAGCAGTACTTC. Protein product: CASSFGGNQAEQYF.

V and J are TRBV12-3 or TRBV12-4 and TRBJ2-7; 13 positions agree with TRBD2. V lost 6 bases, J lost 4 bases, and 12 bases stayed unmatched. The CDR3 loop spans 17 amino acids. In DNA form, the CDR3 reads TGTGCCAGCAGCCCTTTTGCCGGGACTAGCGGGACTTACGAGCAGTACTTC. Its translation is CASSPFAGTSGTYEQYF.

The chain has TRBV11-2 and TRBJ2-7; D remains ambiguous. Looked up from germline, CDR1 is SGHAT and CDR2 is FQNNGV. Trimming shortened V by 0 bases and J by 2 bases, and 14 bases separated the two germline ends. CDR3 size: 16 residues. CDR3 in amino acids: CASSLDLAPNTYEQYF. In nucleotides, the CDR3 is TGTGCCAGCAGCTTAGATCTTGCTCCCAATACCTACGAGCAGTACTTC.

CDR3 sequence (DNA): TGCGCCAGCAGCCAACGAAGGAGCGGGGGGAGCTCCTACAATGAGCAGTTCTTC. Its translation is CASSQRRSGGSSYNEQFF. The chain carries TRBV4-3 and TRBJ2-1; 9 nucleotides match TRBD2. With V trimmed by 2 bases and J by 0 bases, 8 bases remained unmatched. CDR3 size: 18 residues. Germline-derived CDR1 and CDR2 are LGHNA and YSLEER.

This chain joins TRBV6-2 or TRBV6-3 and TRBJ1-5; D is undetermined. This CDR3 is 14 amino acids long. The V end lost 4 bases, the J end lost 9 bases, and 16 bases lay between the germline ends. Germline lookup yields CDR1 MNHEY and CDR2 SVGEGT. CDR3 amino acids: CASSSGTLDRPQHF. The CDR3 nucleotides are TGTGCCAGCAGTTCCGGAACCCTGGATCGGCCCCAGCATTTT.

The chain couples TRBV3-1 to TRBJ1-1, with unresolved D. Germline lookup yields CDR1 LGHDT and CDR2 YNNKEL (reference sequence). CDR3 length equals 14 residues. V was shortened by 0 bases and J by 3 bases, with 8 bases between the two germline ends. The chain's CDR3 is CASSQDTQHTEAFF. CDR3 bases: TGTGCCAGCAGCCAAGATACACAACACACTGAAGCTTTCTTT. Filled out from reference TRBV3-1 and TRBJ1-1, the complete variable domain reads DTAVSQTPKYLVTQMGNDKSIKCEQNLGHDTMYWYKQDSKKFLKIMFSYNNKELIINETVPNRFSPKSPDKAHLNLHINSLELGDSAVYFCASSQDTQHTEAFFGQGTRLTVV.

The chain has TRBV7-7 and TRBJ2-3, with 12 positions matching TRBD2. With 5 bases clipped from V and 4 bases from J, the junction kept 7 bases outside the gene matches. The CDR3 has 16 residues. Germline V gene data show CDR1 as SSHAT and CDR2 as FNYEAQ (reference sequence). The CDR3 loop is CASSPRLAGEADTQYF. The CDR3 DNA sequence: TGTGCCAGCAGCCCGAGACTAGCGGGAGAGGCAGATACGCAGTATTTT.

This clonotype was found once. The rearrangement joins TRBV6-2 or TRBV6-3 to TRBJ2-5, with D uncertain. Germline loops: CDR1 MNHEY, CDR2 SVGEGT. V was pared by 5 bases and J by 6 bases, with 22 bases between. There are 16 residues in the CDR3. The CDR3 spells CASSPSVAGLRQTQYF. CDR3 coding DNA: TGTGCCAGCAGTCCCTCGGTGGCTGGCCTAAGACAGACCCAGTACTTC.

V and J are TRBV6-2 or TRBV6-3 and TRBJ1-2; no definite D call. V was pared by 5 bases and J by 10 bases, with 11 bases between. This CDR3 spans 11 amino acids. Looked up from germline, CDR1 is MNHEY and CDR2 is SVGEGT. CDR3 residues: CASSRQDDYTF. The DNA of the CDR3 is TGTGCCAGCAGTAGACAAGACGACTACACCTTC.

This clonotype was detected once. J is TRBJ1-4 and V is TRBV29-1; D is unresolved. The CDR3 is 12 residues long. The germline gives CDR1 SQVTM, CDR2 ANQGSEA. The ends were cut back, 4 bases at V and 8 bases at J, with 11 bases in the middle. The CDR3 protein is CSVVAKSEKLFF. CDR3 nucleotides: TGCAGCGTTGTTGCTAAATCGGAAAAACTGTTTTTT.

This chain joins TRBV12-3 or TRBV12-4 and TRBJ1-1; tentative D call: TRBD1 (6 bases). There are 12 residues in the CDR3. The V and J ends lost 3 bases and 10 bases respectively, with 12 bases between them. The CDR3 region is CASSLGVRGAFF. Written as DNA, the CDR3 is TGTGCCAGCAGTTTGGGGGTCAGGGGAGCTTTCTTT.